This T cell receptor beta chain was sequenced for a study of blood T cell repertoires in COVID-19. Study-wide context: COVID-19 samples, acute and convalescent, were from the United States, Italy and Spain. T cells, B-cell-depleted T cells, or PBMCs supplied cDNA or gDNA.

This CDR3 is built from 15 residues. V was shortened by 2 bases and J by 4 bases, with 14 bases between the two germline ends. Germline values: CDR1 SNHLY, CDR2 FYNNEI. Authors' processing steps: Estimated nucleated cell counts came from reference gene primer amplification. Only in-frame clones appear in the TCRdb table, and some are missing; sequencing was by immunoSEQ multiplex PCR. V and J calls and clone size follow that table, whereas D and trimming were derived from the DNA. The sample consists of around 64,000 clones, 79% of them appearing once. Material for sequencing was peripheral blood. J is TRBJ1-2 and V is TRBV2; D remains ambiguous. This clonotype was obtained from a man between 60 and 75 years old with acute or convalescent COVID-19. Here the CDR3 DNA reads TGTGCCAGCAGTGAAACCACAGTTCTAACCTATGGCTACACCTTC. Translated, it gives CASSETTVLTYGYTF. The whole variable domain, remainder taken from reference TRBV2 and TRBJ1-2, is EPEVTQTPSHQVTQMGQEVILRCVPISNHLYFYWYRQILGQKVEFLVSFYNNEISEKSEIFDDQFSVERPDGSNFTLKIRSTKLEDSAMYFCASSETTVLTYGYTFGSGTRLTVV.